A selection of T cell receptor beta chains follows, all from one sample in a study of radiotherapy plus CTLA-4 blockade in lung cancer. Here immunoSEQ multiplex PCR was the method, and the copy in TCRdb shows in-frame clones only, minus some. The data hold some 110,000 clones, with roughly four fifths observed a single time. Material: peripheral blood, obtained from a patient treated with radiotherapy plus ipilimumab. Receptors originate from a human donor with non-small cell lung cancer that progressed on radiotherapy plus ipilimumab. Some clones in this sample may be carry-over from other donors' samples. CDR3s include the opening cysteine and the closing phenylalanine or tryptophan. Each record gives: clone size, J gene, D gene, V gene, CDR3 DNA, CDR3 protein. The D gene is left open where the match is weak. A clone size is listed for some rows: how often the clone was seen (once, few, many), or a class if it is expanded.

-	TRBJ2-2	-	TRBV2	TGTGCCAGCAGCGAATGGAAAGGGGAGCCGAGCACCGGGGAGCTGTTTTTT	CASSEWKGEPSTGELFF
-	TRBJ2-1	-	TRBV7-2	TGTGCCAGCAGTCGTCAGGGGATTGGCTCCTACAATGAGCAGTTCTTC	CASSRQGIGSYNEQFF
-	TRBJ1-1	-	TRBV5-1	TGCGCCAGCAGCTTGGAAGCGACACTGCCCACGGGTGAAGCTTTCTTT	CASSLEATLPTGEAFF
-	TRBJ1-5	-	TRBV7-9	TGTGCCAGCGCTATTAGCAATCAGCCCCAGCATTTT	CASAISNQPQHF
-	TRBJ2-3	-	TRBV21-1	TGTGCCAGCAGCAAAGAAGGGAGGACCGGGACTAGGGGCACAGATACGCAGTATTTT	CASSKEGRTGTRGTDTQYF
-	TRBJ1-5	-	TRBV5-8	TGTGCCAGCAGCTTGGAGGGGGTGGATCAGCCCCAGCATTTT	CASSLEGVDQPQHF
-	TRBJ2-7	-	TRBV7-9	TGTGCCAGCAGCTCGGGGCGGAGCAGGGCAGGCGAGCAGTACTTC	CASSSGRSRAGEQYF
-	TRBJ2-5	-	TRBV6-5	TGTGCCAGTTCCAGGCCAGGGTCTGGGGCTGAGACCCAGTACTTC	CASSRPGSGAETQYF
-	TRBJ2-6	-	TRBV28	TGTGCCAGCAGTTCCCGCCGCGGGGCCCAGACTTCCCCGCCTGGGGCCAACGTCCTGACTTTC	CASSSRRGAQTSPPGANVLTF
-	TRBJ2-7	TRBD1	TRBV18	TGTGCCAGCTCATTCGGACAGGCCTACGAGCAGTACTTC	CASSFGQAYEQYF
-	TRBJ2-1	-	TRBV21-1	TGTGCCAGCACATTCGTAGGGGTGCAGACTAGAAACAATGAGCAGTTCTTC	CASTFVGVQTRNNEQFF
once	TRBJ1-1	-	TRBV27	TGTGCCAGCAGAAAAAGGCAGGGAAAGGCCTCTGAAGCTTTCTTT	CASRKRQGKASEAFF
-	TRBJ1-6	TRBD1	TRBV5-4	TGTGCCAGCAGCTCAGACTACTGGACAGGTCACCTCCACTTT	CASSSDYWTGHLHF
-	TRBJ1-4	-	TRBV13	TGTGCCAGCAGCGTAGGACCCCCCGGGGAAAAACTGTTTTTT	CASSVGPPGEKLFF
few	TRBJ1-5	-	TRBV2	TGTGCCAGCAGTGAGCAGGGCTACGGTCAGCCCCAGCATTTT	CASSEQGYGQPQHF
-	TRBJ1-1	-	TRBV5-1	TGCGCCAGCAGCTTGAGAGGTTCCTCAAACACTGAAGCTTTCTTT	CASSLRGSSNTEAFF
once	TRBJ2-5	-	TRBV29-1	TGCAGCGTTGAAGGGACGGTCCGGGGGTTGACCCAGTACTTC	CSVEGTVRGLTQYF
-	TRBJ1-2	TRBD1	TRBV6-1	TGTGCCAGCAGCGGAGGGGGCACCTATGGCTACACCTTC	CASSGGGTYGYTF
-	TRBJ1-5	TRBD1	TRBV6-6	TGTGCCAGCAGTTACAGAGGGACAGGGGCTTCAGCCCAGCATTTT	CASSYRGTGASAQHF
few	TRBJ2-5	-	TRBV4-3	TGCGCCAGCAGCCAAGACACTACCGTCGGGACCCAAAACCAAGAGACCCAGTACTTC	CASSQDTTVGTQNQETQYF
-	TRBJ2-3	-	TRBV5-1	TGCGCCAGCAGCGCGGGGTCCACAGATACGCAGTATTTT	CASSAGSTDTQYF
-	TRBJ1-1	-	TRBV2	TGTGCCAGCACCGGAGAAGTGAACACTGAAGCTTTCTTT	CASTGEVNTEAFF
-	TRBJ2-7	-	TRBV11-2	TGTGCCAGCAGCTCCCGTCCCAGCACCTCGATTTCCTACGAGCAGTACTTC	CASSSRPSTSISYEQYF
-	TRBJ2-2	TRBD2	TRBV5-1	TGCGCCAGCAGCTTCGGGACTAGCGGTAACACCGGGGAGCTGTTTTTT	CASSFGTSGNTGELFF
-	TRBJ1-4	TRBD1	TRBV5-1	TGCGCCAGCAGCGGACCGGGACAGCAGAATGAAAAACTGTTTTTT	CASSGPGQQNEKLFF
-	TRBJ2-7	TRBD1	TRBV5-8	TGTGCCAGCATCAAAATTGGACAGGGGGCGCGACGGGAGCAGTACTTC	CASIKIGQGARREQYF
few	TRBJ2-2	-	TRBV18	TGTGCCAGCTCACTAGACGCAGGTGACACCGGGGAGCTGTTTTTT	CASSLDAGDTGELFF
-	TRBJ2-1	TRBD2	TRBV11-1	TGTGCCAGCAGCTTGGGACTAGCGGTTTACAATGAGCAGTTCTTC	CASSLGLAVYNEQFF
-	TRBJ2-3	-	TRBV6-4	TGTGCCAGCAGTGACAGGGCCACAGATACGCAGTATTTT	CASSDRATDTQYF
-	TRBJ2-1	TRBD2	TRBV5-1	TGCGCCAGCAGCTATCTAGCGGGGGAAGTCAATGAGCAGTTCTTC	CASSYLAGEVNEQFF